This TCR beta chain emerged from a study of blood T cell repertoires in COVID-19. The participants were between about 18 and 90 years old and came from roughly 24 US areas. Germline values: CDR1 MNHNS, CDR2 SASEGT. This CDR3 has 16 amino acids. V lost 1 base and J lost 4, with 14 bases in between. Sequenced by immunoSEQ multiplex PCR; TCRdb stores in-frame clones only, minus some. The sample has around 380,000 clones, 70% to 90% seen once; the top ten hold around 1.3%. The TCR was taken from a man younger than 40 who had recovered from COVID-19. This chain connects TRBV6-1 to TRBJ2-1, with D perhaps matching TRBD2 (6 bases). The sample was PBMCs or T cells enriched from blood (not recorded which). The CDR3 nucleotides are TGTGCCAGCAGTGAAGAGTTGCGGGGCCTATACAATGAGCAGTTCTTC. Translating it yields CASSEELRGLYNEQFF.